This TCR beta chain emerged from a study of blood T cell repertoires in COVID-19. As for the study in general: The analysed material was cDNA or gDNA that came from T cells, B-cell-depleted T cells, or PBMCs.

The repertoire was sequenced with immunoSEQ multiplex PCR; TCRdb's copy has only in-frame clones and lacks some. The table lists about 57,000 clones, 75% to 95% of them singletons, with under 3% in the top ten. Germline V gives CDR1 MNHEY, CDR2 SVGAGI. V lost 5 bases and J lost 8; bases outside the gene matches: 6. This CDR3 region has 12 residues. The clonotype originates from a man aged 60 to 69 with acute or convalescent COVID-19. The rearrangement uses TRBV6-5 and TRBJ2-7; 7 positions agree with TRBD1. Sequenced sample: peripheral blood. The CDR3 bases are TGTGCCAGCAGTCCCCGACAGGGAAAGCAGTACTTC. Translating gives CASSPRQGKQYF.